The rows below give T cell receptor beta chains drawn from one sample of a study of CD8+ T cells in alopecia areata. The table came from immunoSEQ multiplex PCR; TCRdb's copy has only in-frame clones and leaves some out. The table includes around 210,000 clones, 64% detected once. The sample in question was CD4+ T cells sorted from blood, obtained at week 4, from a patient treated with tofacitinib. The receptors stem from a human donor with alopecia areata. The CDR3 runs from the conserved cysteine through the conserved F or W. A D gene is named only where the DNA matches it firmly. The size field is filled for only some rows; it gives once, few, many or a size class.

d_call: .; clone_size: .; j_call: TRBJ1-2; v_call: TRBV29-1; cdr3_aa: CSVEDLWVSQRDGYTF; cdr3_nt: TGCAGCGTTGAAGATCTTTGGGTCAGCCAGAGGGATGGCTACACCTTC
d_call: .; clone_size: few; j_call: TRBJ2-5; v_call: TRBV5-1; cdr3_aa: CASSYRDTQETQYF; cdr3_nt: TGCGCCAGCAGCTACCGGGACACCCAAGAGACCCAGTACTTC
d_call: .; clone_size: .; j_call: TRBJ1-1; v_call: TRBV30; cdr3_aa: CAWSVQTEAFF; cdr3_nt: TGTGCCTGGAGTGTACAGACCGAAGCTTTCTTT
d_call: .; clone_size: .; j_call: TRBJ1-2; v_call: TRBV14; cdr3_aa: CASSQVSSIGGYTF; cdr3_nt: TGTGCCAGCAGCCAAGTCTCTTCTATAGGCGGCTACACCTTC
d_call: TRBD1; clone_size: .; j_call: TRBJ2-5; v_call: TRBV4-1; cdr3_aa: CASSHLGQGLETQYF; cdr3_nt: TGCGCCAGCAGCCATCTCGGACAGGGGTTAGAGACCCAGTACTTC
d_call: TRBD1; clone_size: .; j_call: TRBJ2-7; v_call: TRBV7-2; cdr3_aa: CASSLVQGAGEQYF; cdr3_nt: TGTGCCAGCAGCTTGGTACAGGGGGCTGGCGAGCAGTACTTC
d_call: .; clone_size: .; j_call: TRBJ2-5; v_call: TRBV13; cdr3_aa: CASSSRQQETQYF; cdr3_nt: TGTGCCAGCAGCTCCCGACAGCAAGAGACCCAGTACTTC
d_call: TRBD1; clone_size: .; j_call: TRBJ2-7; v_call: TRBV27; cdr3_aa: CASSLSWDRGIEQYF; cdr3_nt: TGTGCCAGCAGTTTATCTTGGGACAGGGGCATCGAGCAGTACTTC
d_call: .; clone_size: .; j_call: TRBJ2-2; v_call: TRBV7-2; cdr3_aa: CASSLDGSTGELFF; cdr3_nt: TGTGCCAGCAGCTTGGACGGATCCACCGGGGAGCTGTTTTTT
d_call: .; clone_size: .; j_call: TRBJ1-2; v_call: TRBV29-1; cdr3_aa: CSVAPLSGVYTF; cdr3_nt: TGCAGCGTTGCGCCTCTCTCGGGAGTCTACACCTTC
d_call: .; clone_size: .; j_call: TRBJ1-2; v_call: TRBV28; cdr3_aa: CASSLGFKRYTF; cdr3_nt: TGTGCCAGCAGTTTGGGGTTTAAGCGCTACACCTTC
d_call: .; clone_size: .; j_call: TRBJ1-6; v_call: TRBV2; cdr3_aa: CASKGTDYNSPLHF; cdr3_nt: TGTGCCAGCAAAGGGACGGATTATAATTCACCCCTCCACTTT
d_call: .; clone_size: .; j_call: TRBJ2-1; v_call: TRBV29-1; cdr3_aa: CSVHDSTLGGEQFF; cdr3_nt: TGCAGCGTCCACGACAGTACGCTCGGGGGTGAGCAGTTCTTC
d_call: .; clone_size: many; j_call: TRBJ2-7; v_call: TRBV4-1; cdr3_aa: CASSQGRWRSSSYEQYF; cdr3_nt: TGCGCCAGCAGCCAAGGCAGGTGGAGATCAAGCTCCTACGAGCAGTACTTC
d_call: .; clone_size: .; j_call: TRBJ1-5; v_call: TRBV2; cdr3_aa: CASSKNQGQPQHF; cdr3_nt: TGTGCCAGCAGTAAGAACCAGGGTCAGCCCCAGCATTTT
d_call: .; clone_size: .; j_call: TRBJ1-2; v_call: TRBV5-6; cdr3_aa: CASSLFQQGQPNYGCTF; cdr3_nt: TGTGCCAGCAGCTTATTCCAACAGGGTCAGCCAAACTATGGCTGCACCTTC